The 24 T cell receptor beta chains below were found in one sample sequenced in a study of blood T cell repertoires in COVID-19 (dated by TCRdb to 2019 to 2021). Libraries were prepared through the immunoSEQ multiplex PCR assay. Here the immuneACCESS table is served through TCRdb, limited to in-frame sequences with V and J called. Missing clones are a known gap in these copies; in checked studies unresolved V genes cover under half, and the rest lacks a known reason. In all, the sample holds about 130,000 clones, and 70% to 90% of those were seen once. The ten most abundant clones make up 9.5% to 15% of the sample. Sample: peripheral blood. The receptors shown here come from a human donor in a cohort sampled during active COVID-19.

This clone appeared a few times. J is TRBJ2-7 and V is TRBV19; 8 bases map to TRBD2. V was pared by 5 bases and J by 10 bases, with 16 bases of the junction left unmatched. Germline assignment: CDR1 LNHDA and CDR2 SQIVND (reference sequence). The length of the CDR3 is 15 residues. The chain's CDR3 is CASSPTAGGSLNQYF. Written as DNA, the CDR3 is TGTGCCAGTAGTCCTACCGCGGGGGGCTCCCTCAATCAGTACTTC.

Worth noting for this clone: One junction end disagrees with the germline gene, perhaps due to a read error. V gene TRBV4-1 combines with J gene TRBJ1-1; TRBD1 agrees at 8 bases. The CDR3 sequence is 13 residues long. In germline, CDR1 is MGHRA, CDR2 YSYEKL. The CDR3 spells CASSHSGGQEATF. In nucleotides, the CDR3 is TGCGCCAGCAGCCATTCAGGGGGCCAGGAGGCCACCTTT.

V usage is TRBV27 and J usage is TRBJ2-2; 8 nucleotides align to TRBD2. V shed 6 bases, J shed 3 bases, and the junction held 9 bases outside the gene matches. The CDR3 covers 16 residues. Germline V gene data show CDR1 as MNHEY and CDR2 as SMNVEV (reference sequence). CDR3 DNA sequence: TGTGCCAGCAGCCCCACCGGGACTAGTTACACCGGGGAGCTGTTTTTT. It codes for CASSPTGTSYTGELFF.

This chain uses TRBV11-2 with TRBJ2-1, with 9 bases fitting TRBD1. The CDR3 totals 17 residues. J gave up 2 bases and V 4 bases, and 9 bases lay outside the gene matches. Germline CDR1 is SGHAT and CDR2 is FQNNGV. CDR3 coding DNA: TGTGCCAGCAGCTGGCCCCCCGGGACAGGGCCCTACAATGAGCAGTTCTTC. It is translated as CASSWPPGTGPYNEQFF.

Here the CDR3 DNA reads TGCGCCAGCAGCTTGGGGGACAGGGTGAATTCACCCCTCCACTTT. As protein: CASSLGDRVNSPLHF. The chain is built from TRBV5-1 and TRBJ1-6, with 9 bases that match TRBD1. J was trimmed by 7 bases and V by 0 bases; bases with no gene match: 2. Germline V gene data show CDR1 as SGHRS and CDR2 as YFSETQ. The CDR3 is 15 amino acids.

The CDR3 DNA is TGTGCCAGCAGAGCCGGGACTAGCGGGGGTTCTTCCTACGAGCAGTACTTC. Translated, it gives CASRAGTSGGSSYEQYF. The chain uses TRBV3-1 (or the pseudogene TRBV3-2) and TRBJ2-7, with TRBD2 matching 14 bases. This CDR3 region has 17 residues. CDR1 is LGHDT and CDR2 is YNNKEL in the germline V gene (reference sequence). Germline trimming cut 6 bases from V and 1 base from J; bases unmatched to any gene: 8.

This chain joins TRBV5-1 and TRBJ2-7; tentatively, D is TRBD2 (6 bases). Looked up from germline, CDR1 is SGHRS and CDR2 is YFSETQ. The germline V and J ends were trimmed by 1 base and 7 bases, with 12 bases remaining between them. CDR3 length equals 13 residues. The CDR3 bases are TGCGCCAGCAGCTTGTACGCGGAGGGGGAGCAGTACTTC. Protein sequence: CASSLYAEGEQYF.

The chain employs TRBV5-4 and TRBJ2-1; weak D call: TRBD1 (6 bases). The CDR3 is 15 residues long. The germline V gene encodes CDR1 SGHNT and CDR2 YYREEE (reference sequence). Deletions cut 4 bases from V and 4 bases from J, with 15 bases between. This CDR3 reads CASSASGQIYNEQFF. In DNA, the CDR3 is TGTGCCAGCAGCGCTTCGGGACAAATTTACAATGAGCAGTTCTTC.

CDR3 DNA: TGTGCCAGCAGCTTAGCGGAGGGGGCTAGCGGGGGAGGCACAGATACGCAGTATTTT. Encoded protein: CASSLAEGASGGGTDTQYF. V gene TRBV7-8 combines with J gene TRBJ2-3; 10 positions agree with TRBD2. The length of the CDR3 is 19 residues. With V trimmed by 0 bases and J by 1 base, 10 bases remained unmatched. From germline, CDR1 is SGHVS and CDR2 FQNEAQ.

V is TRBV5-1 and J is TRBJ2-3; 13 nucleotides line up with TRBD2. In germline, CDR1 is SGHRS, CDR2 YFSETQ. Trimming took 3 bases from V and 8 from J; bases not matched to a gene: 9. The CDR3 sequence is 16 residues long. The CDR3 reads CASSSGTSGGASTQYF. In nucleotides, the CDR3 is TGCGCCAGCAGCTCGGGCACTAGCGGGGGGGCCAGTACGCAGTATTTT.

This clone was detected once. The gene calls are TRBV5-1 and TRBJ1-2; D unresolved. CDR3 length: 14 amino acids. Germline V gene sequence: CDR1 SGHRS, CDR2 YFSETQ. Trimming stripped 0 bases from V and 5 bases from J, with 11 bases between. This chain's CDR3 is CASSLEAGLYGYTF. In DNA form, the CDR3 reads TGCGCCAGCAGCTTGGAGGCAGGACTATATGGCTACACCTTC. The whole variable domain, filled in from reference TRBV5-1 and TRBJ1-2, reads KAGVTQTPRYLIKTRGQQVTLSCSPISGHRSVSWYQQTPGQGLQFLFEYFSETQRNKGNFPGRFSGRQFSNSRSEMNVSTLELGDSALYLCASSLEAGLYGYTFGSGTRLTVV.

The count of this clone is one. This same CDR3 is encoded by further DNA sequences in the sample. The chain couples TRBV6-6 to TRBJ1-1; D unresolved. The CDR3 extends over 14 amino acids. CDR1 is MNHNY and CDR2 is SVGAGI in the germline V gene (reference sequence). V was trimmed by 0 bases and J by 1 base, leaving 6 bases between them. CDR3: CASSYSEGNTEAFF. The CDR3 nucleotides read TGTGCCAGCAGTTACTCCGAGGGGAACACTGAAGCTTTCTTT.

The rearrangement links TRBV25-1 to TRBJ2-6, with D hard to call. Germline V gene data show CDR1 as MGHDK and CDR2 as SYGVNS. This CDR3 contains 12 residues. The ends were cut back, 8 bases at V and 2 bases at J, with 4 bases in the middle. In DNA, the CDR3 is TGTGCCAGCGCTACTGGGGCCAACGTCCTGACTTTC. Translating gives CASATGANVLTF.

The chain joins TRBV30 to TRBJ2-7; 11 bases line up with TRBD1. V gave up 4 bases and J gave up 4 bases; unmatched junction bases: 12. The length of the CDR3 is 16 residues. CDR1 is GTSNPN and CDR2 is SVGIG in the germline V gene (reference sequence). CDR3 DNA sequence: TGTGCCTGGACCAGGACAGGGGGCCCCAGGGGGTACGAGCAGTACTTC. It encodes CAWTRTGGPRGYEQYF.

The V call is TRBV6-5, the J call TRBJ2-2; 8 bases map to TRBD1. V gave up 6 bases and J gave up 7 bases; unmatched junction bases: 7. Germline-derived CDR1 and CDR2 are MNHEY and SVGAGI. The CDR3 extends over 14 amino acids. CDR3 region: CASRLDRGYGELFF. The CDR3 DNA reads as TGTGCCAGCAGGCTAGACAGGGGTTACGGGGAGCTGTTTTTT.

The CDR3 here is CANPQVIGTEAFF. In DNA, the CDR3 is TGTGCCAACCCTCAGGTGATTGGCACTGAAGCTTTCTTT. The rearrangement links TRBV24-1 to TRBJ1-1; D is ambiguous. The CDR3 totals 13 residues. V lost 11 bases to trimming and J lost 4 bases, with 16 bases between them. Germline V gives CDR1 KGHDR, CDR2 SFDVKD.

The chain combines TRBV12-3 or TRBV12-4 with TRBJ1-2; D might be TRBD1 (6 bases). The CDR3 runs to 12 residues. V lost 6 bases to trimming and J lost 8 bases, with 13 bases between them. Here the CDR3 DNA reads TGTGCCAGCAGCCTACAGGGCGGGGGCTACACCTTC. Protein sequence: CASSLQGGGYTF.

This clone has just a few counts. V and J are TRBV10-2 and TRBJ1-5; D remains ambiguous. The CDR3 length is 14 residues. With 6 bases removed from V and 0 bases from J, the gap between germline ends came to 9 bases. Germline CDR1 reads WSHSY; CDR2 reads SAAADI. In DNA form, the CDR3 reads TGCGCCAGCAGGGCAGACTATAGCAATCAGCCCCAGCATTTT. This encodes CASRADYSNQPQHF.

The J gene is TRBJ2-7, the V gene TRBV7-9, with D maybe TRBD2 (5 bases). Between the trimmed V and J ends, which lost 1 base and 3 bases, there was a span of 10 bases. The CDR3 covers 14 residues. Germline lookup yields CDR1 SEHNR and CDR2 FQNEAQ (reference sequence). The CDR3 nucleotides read TGTGCCAGCAGCTTAGTATCCGGGAACTACGAGCAGTACTTC. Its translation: CASSLVSGNYEQYF.

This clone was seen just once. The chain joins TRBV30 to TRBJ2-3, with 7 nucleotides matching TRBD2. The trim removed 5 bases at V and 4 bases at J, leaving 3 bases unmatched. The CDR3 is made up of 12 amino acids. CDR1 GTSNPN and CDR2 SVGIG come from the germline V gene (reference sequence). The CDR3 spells CAWGRVSDTQYF. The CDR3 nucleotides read TGTGCCTGGGGGAGGGTCTCAGATACGCAGTATTTT.

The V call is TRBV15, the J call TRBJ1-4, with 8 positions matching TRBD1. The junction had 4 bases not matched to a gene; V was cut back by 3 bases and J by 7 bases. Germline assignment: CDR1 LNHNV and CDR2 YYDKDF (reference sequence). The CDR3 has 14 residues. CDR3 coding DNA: TGTGCCACCAGCAGGGGACAGGTGGCTGAAAAACTGTTTTTT. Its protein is CATSRGQVAEKLFF.

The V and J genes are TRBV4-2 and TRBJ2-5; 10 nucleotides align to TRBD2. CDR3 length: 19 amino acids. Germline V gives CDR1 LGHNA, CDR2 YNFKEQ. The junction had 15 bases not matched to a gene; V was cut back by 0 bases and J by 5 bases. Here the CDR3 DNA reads TGTGCCAGCAGCCAAGAGGTGGGAGCGGGGGGGCCCAAAAAGGAGACCCAGTACTTC. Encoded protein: CASSQEVGAGGPKKETQYF.

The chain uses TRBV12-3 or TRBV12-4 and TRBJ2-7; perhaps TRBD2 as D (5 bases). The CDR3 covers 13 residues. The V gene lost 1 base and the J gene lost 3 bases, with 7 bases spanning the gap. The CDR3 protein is CASSLDSGYEQYF. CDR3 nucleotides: TGTGCCAGCAGTTTAGACAGCGGCTACGAGCAGTACTTC.

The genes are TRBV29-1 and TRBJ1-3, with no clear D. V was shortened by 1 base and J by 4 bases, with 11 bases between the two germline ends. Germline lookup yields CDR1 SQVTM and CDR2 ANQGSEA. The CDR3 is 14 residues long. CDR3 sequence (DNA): TGCAGCGTTGAAGCACCCGGAGGAGGAAACACCATATATTTT. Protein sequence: CSVEAPGGGNTIYF. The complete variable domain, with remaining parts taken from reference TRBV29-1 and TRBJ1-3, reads SAVISQKPSRDICQRGTSLTIQCQVDSQVTMMFWYRQQPGQSLTLIATANQGSEATYESGFVIDKFPISRPNLTFSTLTVSNMSPEDSSIYLCSVEAPGGGNTIYFGEGSWLTVV.